This TCR beta chain was sequenced in a study of T cells after posttransplantation cyclophosphamide. Regarding the study as a whole: Donor CD8+ memory clones often dominated recipient blood repertoires at later times. Skin or GI-infiltrating T cells shared few TRB sequences with blood.

Only in-frame clones appear in the TCRdb table, and some are missing; sequencing was by immunoSEQ multiplex PCR. Observed in the sample are 23,000 or so clones, none of them singletons. Many counts were recorded for this clone. What it recognizes is unknown. CDR3 size: 15 residues. The trim removed 5 bases at V and 0 bases at J, leaving 3 bases unmatched. Germline CDR1 reads LNHDA; CDR2 reads SQIVND (reference sequence). The sequenced material came from PBMCs. This receptor was identified in a woman aged 55-70 years in good health, CMV-negative, and a related stem cell transplant donor. The genes are TRBV19 and TRBJ1-5, with 8 nucleotides matching TRBD1. The CDR3 nucleotides are TGTGCCAGTAGTCGGACAGGGTTTAGCAATCAGCCCCAGCATTTT. This sequence encodes CASSRTGFSNQPQHF.